The source of this TCR beta chain is a study of cytomegalovirus exposure and HLA in healthy donors. Turning to the study itself: An early data release held 80 million or so unique TCRs from HLA-typed donors. Regarding the study as a whole: The authors assumed roughly uniform sequencing depth across donors for presence/absence analyses. Apart from CMV serostatus, no immune exposure information was available. Earlier analysis found most TCR beta V segments productive about 90% or about 30% of the time.

Germline values: CDR1 SEHNR, CDR2 FQNEAQ (reference sequence). The CDR3 extends over 14 amino acids. Regarding this clone: The antigen is not known. One junction end does not reproduce the germline sequence, and a read error may be involved.

Vbeta (60) and Jbeta (13) primers were used in the PCR. Clones were read by immunoSEQ multiplex PCR, and TCRdb kept only the in-frame ones, dropping some. The sample records about 160,000 clones, about four fifths being singletons. Input material: PBMCs. The sequence derives from a man between 45 and 60 years old in good health and CMV-seropositive. The chain joins TRBV7-9 to TRBJ2-7; TRBD2 agrees at 10 bases. The chain's CDR3 is CSSSLAGGGYEQYF. For the CDR3, the DNA is TGTTCCAGCAGCTTAGCGGGAGGAGGGTACGAGCAGTACTTC.